The 23 T cell receptor beta chains reported below all come from one sample, sequenced in a study of lymphopenia after photon versus proton radiotherapy. Assay: immunoSEQ multiplex PCR; the TCRdb copy retains only in-frame clones and omits some. Altogether some 45,000 clones are present, approximately 80% being singletons, with the ten largest covering over 20%. This material consisted of peripheral blood, taken from a patient treated with proton-based radiotherapy. Every receptor here comes from a woman aged 70 to 79 with pancreatic cancer.

The CDR3 nucleotides read TGTGCCTGGAGTGTCCAGGGGGAAGGCTCACCCCTCCACTTT. The encoded protein is CAWSVQGEGSPLHF. This chain joins TRBV30 and TRBJ1-6; the match to TRBD1 covers 7 bases. The CDR3 totals 14 residues. J gave up 10 bases and V 0 bases, and 6 bases lay outside the gene matches. Germline CDR1 is GTSNPN and CDR2 is SVGIG (reference sequence). The variable domain in full, with the rest retrieved from reference TRBV30 and TRBJ1-6, is SQTIHQWPATLVQPVGSPLSLECTVEGTSNPNLYWYRQAAGRGLQLLFYSVGIGQISSEVPQNLSASRPQDRQFILSSKKLLLSDSGFYLCAWSVQGEGSPLHFGNGTRLTVT.

This sequence joins TRBV2 and TRBJ1-1, with unresolved D. Germline CDR1 reads SNHLY; CDR2 reads FYNNEI. CDR3 length: 14 residues. V lost 5 bases, J lost 1 base, and 11 bases lay in between. CDR3 DNA: TGTGCCAGCAGTAAACGCGGCGGGAACACTGAAGCTTTCTTT. It is translated as CASSKRGGNTEAFF.

This chain links TRBV2 with TRBJ1-5, with a tentative D call TRBD1 (5 bases). V shed 5 bases and J shed 3 bases, with 23 bases lying between them. The CDR3 totals 18 residues. Looked up from germline, CDR1 is SNHLY and CDR2 is FYNNEI. The CDR3 DNA reads TGTGCCAGCAGTATCACCGGGACGGACCCTTTATTCAATCAGCCCCAGCATTTT. Protein product: CASSITGTDPLFNQPQHF.

The chain combines TRBV11-3 with TRBJ2-3; 8 bases match TRBD2. This CDR3 spans 17 amino acids. Germline assignment: CDR1 SGHNT and CDR2 YENEEA. V shed 3 bases and J 1 base; nucleotides not matched to a gene: 9. CDR3 region: CASSFQSSGLRTDTQYF. CDR3 DNA: TGTGCCAGCAGCTTCCAATCTAGCGGGCTACGCACAGATACGCAGTATTTT.

The chain uses TRBV18 and TRBJ1-2, with TRBD1 matching over 8 bases. V was clipped by 3 bases and J by 5 bases; unmatched bases: 5. The CDR3 extends over 14 amino acids. Germline CDR1 KGHSH, CDR2 LQKENI. DNA for the CDR3: TGTGCCAGCTCACCTTCGACAGGGGTTTATGGCTACACCTTC. It specifies CASSPSTGVYGYTF.

V is TRBV9 and J is TRBJ2-3, with TRBD1 as a possible D gene (5 bases). Looked up from germline, CDR1 is SGDLS and CDR2 is YYNGEE. This CDR3 region has 14 residues. Trimming pared 2 bases from V and 4 bases from J, leaving 11 bases between. The chain's CDR3 is CASSVAGLADTQYF. The CDR3 DNA sequence: TGTGCCAGCAGCGTTGCAGGGTTGGCAGATACGCAGTATTTT. Supplemented by reference TRBV9 and TRBJ2-3, the full variable domain reads DSGVTQTPKHLITATGQRVTLRCSPRSGDLSVYWYQQSLDQGLQFLIQYYNGEERAKGNILERFSAQQFPDLHSELNLSSLELGDSALYFCASSVAGLADTQYFGPGTRLTVL.

The chain recombines TRBV2 with TRBJ1-4; possible D gene TRBD1, 6 bases. V lost 7 bases to trimming and J lost 7 bases, with 16 bases between them. CDR1 SNHLY and CDR2 FYNNEI come from the germline V gene. This CDR3 has 14 residues. This CDR3 is CASMTGGTGEKLFF. In DNA, the CDR3 is TGTGCCAGCATGACAGGAGGAACAGGTGAAAAACTGTTTTTT. The full variable domain, with the rest looked up from reference TRBV2 and TRBJ1-4, is EPEVTQTPSHQVTQMGQEVILRCVPISNHLYFYWYRQILGQKVEFLVSFYNNEISEKSEIFDDQFSVERPDGSNFTLKIRSTKLEDSAMYFCASMTGGTGEKLFFGSGTQLSVL.

The chain couples TRBV20-1 to TRBJ2-5; D may correspond to TRBD1 or TRBD2 (6 bases each). Germline lookup yields CDR1 DFQATT and CDR2 SNEGSKA (reference sequence). The CDR3 has 11 residues. Trimming pared 2 bases from V and 8 bases from J, leaving 9 bases between. The CDR3 spells CSARWGATQYF. The CDR3 region has the DNA TGCAGTGCTAGATGGGGGGCTACCCAGTACTTC.

The chain couples TRBV29-1 to TRBJ1-1; 8 bases map to TRBD1. This CDR3 is 14 amino acids long. Trimming at V came to 6 bases and at J to 5 bases, leaving 11 bases not matched to a gene. The germline CDR1 and CDR2 sequences are SQVTM and ANQGSEA. The CDR3, as DNA: TGCAGCGTAGATACCGACAGGGGAGTAACTGAAGCTTTCTTT. Its translation: CSVDTDRGVTEAFF.

The chain couples TRBV6-5 to TRBJ1-2; the match to TRBD1 covers 7 bases. Germline CDR1 MNHEY, CDR2 SVGAGI. After removal of 4 bases from V and 4 bases from J, the junction contained 6 bases not matched to a gene. The CDR3 extends over 14 amino acids. The CDR3 is CASSSPGQSYGYTF. The CDR3 DNA is TGTGCCAGCAGTTCCCCGGGACAGTCCTATGGCTACACCTTC.

CDR3: CASRGGQISNYEQYF. CDR3 sequence (DNA): TGTGCCAGCAGGGGGGGACAGATTTCCAACTACGAGCAGTACTTC. The chain has TRBV28 and TRBJ2-7, with D possibly matching TRBD1 (7 bases). Germline-derived CDR1 and CDR2 are MDHEN and SYDVKM. CDR3 length equals 15 residues. V lost 6 bases and J lost 3, with 18 bases in between.

This chain connects TRBV9 to TRBJ2-7, with D unresolved. With 4 bases removed from V and 2 bases from J, the gap between germline ends came to 10 bases. This CDR3 is 13 amino acids long. CDR1 is SGDLS, CDR2 YYNGEE, per germline. CDR3: CASSLEPTYEQYF. The CDR3 DNA sequence: TGTGCCAGCAGCCTGGAACCCACCTACGAGCAGTACTTC.

Concerning this clone itself: The sample carries other DNA sequences with the same CDR3. The chain combines TRBV6-1 with TRBJ1-5; TRBD1 matches 7 bases. Per germline, CDR1 MNHNS and CDR2 SASEGT. The CDR3 totals 15 residues. The V and J ends lost 2 bases and 2 bases, in that order; junction bases with no gene match: 3. In DNA, the CDR3 is TGTGCCAGCAGTGAATCTACAGGGGGCAATCAGCCCCAGCATTTT. Translating gives CASSESTGGNQPQHF.

CDR3 bases: TGTGCCAGTAGTCCGGGGCTTTACGAGCAGTACTTC. It yields the protein CASSPGLYEQYF. This rearrangement joins TRBV19 to TRBJ2-7; D assignment may be TRBD1 or TRBD2 (5 bases each). Deletions cut 5 bases from V and 4 bases from J, with 9 bases between. Germline CDR1 LNHDA, CDR2 SQIVND (reference sequence). CDR3 length equals 12 residues.

CDR3 coding DNA: TGTGCCAGCGGACCTAGGGATTTGGGCAATTCACCCCTCCACTTT. It translates to CASGPRDLGNSPLHF. The chain uses TRBV14 and TRBJ1-6; D is undetermined. Per germline, CDR1 SGHDN and CDR2 FVKESK. Trimming left V 8 bases short and J 7 bases short, with 18 bases between. CDR3 length: 15 residues.

The chain is built from TRBV7-3 and TRBJ2-3, with no clear D. Germline CDR1 SGHTA, CDR2 FQGTGA. Trimming stripped 4 bases from V and 5 bases from J, with 13 bases between. The CDR3 contains 14 residues. As DNA, the CDR3 is TGTGCCAGCAGCTCCCGGAGCGATGGAGATACGCAGTATTTT. Its protein product is CASSSRSDGDTQYF.

CDR3: CASSPPGGSNTEAFF. CDR3 DNA: TGTGCCAGCAGCCCTCCGGGGGGATCGAACACTGAAGCTTTCTTT. The chain has TRBV5-4 and TRBJ1-1; D might be TRBD1 (5 bases). CDR1 and CDR2 (germline): SGHNT, YYREEE (reference sequence). This CDR3 contains 15 residues. Trimming shortened V by 4 bases and J by 1 base, and 14 bases separated the two germline ends. Full variable domain (rest looked up from reference TRBV5-4 and TRBJ1-1): ETGVTQSPTHLIKTRGQQVTLRCSSQSGHNTVSWYQQALGQGPQFIFQYYREEENGRGNFPPRFSGLQFPNYSSELNVNALELDDSALYLCASSPPGGSNTEAFFGQGTRLTVV.

By sample share, this clone is medium-sized. The chain employs TRBV27 and TRBJ1-1; D not resolved. Trimming took off 3 bases at V and 3 bases at J, with 11 bases between the two ends. The germline CDR1 and CDR2 sequences are MNHEY and SMNVEV (reference sequence). This CDR3 region has 14 residues. CDR3 sequence: CASSFFEGYTEAFF. In nucleotides, the CDR3 is TGTGCCAGCAGTTTTTTTGAGGGCTACACTGAAGCTTTCTTT.

The V call is TRBV7-2, the J call TRBJ2-2; D might be TRBD2 (5 bases). The ends were cut back, 3 bases at V and 5 bases at J, with 10 bases in the middle. Germline V gene lookup returns CDR1 SGHTA and CDR2 FQGNSA. The CDR3 has 14 amino acids. The CDR3 loop reads CASSLKRLTGELFF. The DNA of the CDR3 is TGTGCCAGCAGCTTGAAGCGGCTTACCGGGGAGCTGTTTTTT. Based on the CDR3 plus reference TRBV7-2 and TRBJ2-2, the full variable domain is GAGVSQSPSNKVTEKGKDVELRCDPISGHTALYWYRQSLGQGLEFLIYFQGNSAPDKSGLPSDRFSAERTGGSVSTLTIQRTQQEDSAVYLCASSLKRLTGELFFGEGSRLTVL.

This chain connects TRBV11-2 to TRBJ1-3; TRBD1 matches at 7 bases. This CDR3 has 12 amino acids. CDR1 is SGHAT, CDR2 FQNNGV, per germline. V was clipped by 5 bases and J by 11 bases; unmatched bases: 6. CDR3 residues: CASSLQGSPIYF. The CDR3 region has the DNA TGTGCCAGCAGCCTACAGGGGAGCCCCATATATTTT.

This chain uses TRBV7-2 with TRBJ1-5; 7 bases are a match to TRBD1. The CDR3 covers 15 residues. The J segment lost 2 bases and the V segment lost 4 bases, leaving 5 bases of the junction unmatched. CDR1 is SGHTA and CDR2 is FQGNSA in the germline V gene. Written as DNA, the CDR3 is TGTGCCAGCAGCTCATATGGACAGGGCAATCAGCCCCAGCATTTT. It codes for CASSSYGQGNQPQHF.

This rearrangement joins TRBV9 to TRBJ1-5, with 7 nucleotides matching TRBD1. The CDR3 is 14 residues long. Germline loops: CDR1 SGDLS, CDR2 YYNGEE. V trimming: 3 bases; J trimming: 5 bases; junction bases outside the gene matches: 5. CDR3 nucleotide sequence: TGTGCCAGCAGCGAGGGGGCGGTAGATCAGCCCCAGCATTTT. It is translated as CASSEGAVDQPQHF.

The chain links TRBV4-1 to TRBJ2-7, with D perhaps matching TRBD1 or TRBD2 (6 bases each). The CDR3 loop spans 17 amino acids. In germline, CDR1 is MGHRA, CDR2 YSYEKL. Trimming took off 0 bases at V and 3 bases at J, with 18 bases between the two ends. CDR3 in DNA: TGCGCCAGCAGCCAAGATCCACCGGGGGCCTCTATCTACGAGCAGTACTTC. It translates to CASSQDPPGASIYEQYF.